This TCR beta chain was profiled in a study of CD8 T cells in Susac syndrome. Study observations and caveats: Susac CD8+ clonal expansion peaked in TEMRA cells and active patients.

It was CD27 and CD45RA staining that defined memory subsets for TEMRA sorting. After extraction with the RNeasy kit, about 0.5 to 1 ug of the RNA was reverse transcribed using random hexamers. MiXCR, run by TCRdb on the immunoSEQ multiplex PCR reads, gives a single entry per CDR3 protein. Of approximately 1,200 distinct CDR3 sequences listed, 55% to 70% were seen once; the top ten hold less than 25%. Germline loops: CDR1 SQVTM, CDR2 ANQGSEA. This CDR3 has 14 amino acids. V was clipped by 4 bases and J by 2 bases; unmatched bases: 6. Comments on this clonotype: Its antigen is not known.

The chain links TRBV29-1 to TRBJ2-7; 9 bases are a match to TRBD1. Source material: CD8+ TEMRA cells from PBMCs. Subset indicated: FACS-sorted terminally differentiated effector memory CD8+ T cells re-expressing CD45RA (CD8+ TEMRA). The TCR originated in a human donor with Susac syndrome. CDR3 amino acids: CSVVGTGSTYEQYF. CDR3 DNA sequence: TGCAGCGTTGTCGGGACAGGGTCTACCTACGAGCAGTACTTC.